This record covers a single T cell receptor beta chain. Its antigen is as yet unknown. This entry belongs to a study of OX40 agonist ivuxolimab in advanced cancers. The CDR3 is 12 residues long. CDR1 is SGHAT, CDR2 FQNNGV, per germline. V dropped 3 bases and J dropped 11 bases, with 13 bases sitting between them. Study outcomes and limitations: Clones of CD4+ and CD8+ blood T cells grew by week 6 at doses of 0.1 to 3.0 mg/kg.

The method was immunoSEQ multiplex PCR; TCRdb's version includes in-frame clones alone and lacks a portion of them. The table records some 70,000 clones, about 84% of them present only once. This chain links TRBV11-2 with TRBJ1-1; the D is unclear. The origin of this receptor is an adult with an advanced solid tumor such as melanoma, head and neck, liver or kidney cancer. The sequences come from CD4+ or CD8+ T cells sorted from blood, collected in a trial of the OX40 agonist ivuxolimab. CDR3 DNA: TGTGCCAGCAGCTTGGCAGAGAGTAGGGCTTTCTTT. Protein sequence: CASSLAESRAFF.